This T cell receptor (beta chain) is from a study of blood T cell repertoires in COVID-19. Study as a whole: Samples came from the United States, Italy and Spain, spanning acute and convalescent COVID-19.

Some clones are missing from TCRdb's copy, which holds only in-frame ones; the method was immunoSEQ multiplex PCR. The data hold 95,000 or so clones, with approximately 79% observed a single time. The length of the CDR3 is 13 residues. Germline CDR1 and CDR2: MNHEY and SVGAGI. The V gene lost 2 bases and the J gene lost 4 bases, with 6 bases spanning the gap. The TCR was taken from a woman aged 80 or over with active or convalescent COVID-19. The sample consisted of peripheral blood. J is TRBJ2-4 and V is TRBV6-5; D remains ambiguous. Written as DNA, the CDR3 is TGTGCCAGCAGTTACGGGCAGAAAAACATTCAGTACTTC. It encodes CASSYGQKNIQYF.